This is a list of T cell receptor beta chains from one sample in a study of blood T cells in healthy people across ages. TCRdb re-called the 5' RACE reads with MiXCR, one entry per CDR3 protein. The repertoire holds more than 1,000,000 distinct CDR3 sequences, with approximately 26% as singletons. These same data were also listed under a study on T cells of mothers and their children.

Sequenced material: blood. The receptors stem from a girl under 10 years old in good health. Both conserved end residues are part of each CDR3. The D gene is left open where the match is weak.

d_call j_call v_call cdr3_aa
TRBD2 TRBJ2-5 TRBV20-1 CSARFSGGPGETQYF
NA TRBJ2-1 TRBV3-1 CASSRDFVGEQFF
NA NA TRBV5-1 CASKGDSLYEQYF
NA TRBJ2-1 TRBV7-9 CASSSNTFSYNEQFF
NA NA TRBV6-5 CASSLGGPGDVEQYF
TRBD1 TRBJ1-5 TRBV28 CASSLTGTGFLF
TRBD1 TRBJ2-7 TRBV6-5 CASSYGGTGSYEQYF
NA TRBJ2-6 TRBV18 CASSPSVPGANVLTF
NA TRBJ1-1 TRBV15 CATSSGRYMNTEAFF
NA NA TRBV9 CASSVGWEQFF
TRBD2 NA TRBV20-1 CSARGVETSGRLGYNEQFF
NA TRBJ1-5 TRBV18 CASSQEEPGNQPQHF
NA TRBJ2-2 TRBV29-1 CSVIPGITGELFF
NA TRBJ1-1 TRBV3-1 CASSRRDRSTEAFF
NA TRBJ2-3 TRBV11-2 CASSHLPDTQYF
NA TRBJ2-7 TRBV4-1 CASSQVAGRNEQYF
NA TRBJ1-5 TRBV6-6 CASSMEGGGDQPQHF
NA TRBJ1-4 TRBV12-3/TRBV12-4 CASSISMVGLPSDF
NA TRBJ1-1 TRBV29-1 CSGRLRGTEAFF
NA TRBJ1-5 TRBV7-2 CASSLQPEMTQHF
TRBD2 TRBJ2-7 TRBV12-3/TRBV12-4 CASSRGRAGGANYEQYF
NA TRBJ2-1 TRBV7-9 CASGREAQFF
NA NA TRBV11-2 CASSLPGRGYEQYF
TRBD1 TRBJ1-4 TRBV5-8 CASSLVGTGHGKLFF
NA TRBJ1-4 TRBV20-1 CSAPRTAALNEKLFF
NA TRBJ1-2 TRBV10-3 CAISESVGSIHDYTF
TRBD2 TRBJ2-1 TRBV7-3 CASSLIGALAGENYNEQFF